This T cell receptor (beta chain) is from a study of blood T cell repertoires in COVID-19. Two negative PCRs, clearance, or symptom resolution characterized the recovered Cohort 3 donors. This clone has a handful of counts. Original methodology: Cell counts per sample came from amplifying reference gene primers. Repertoires were generated with immunoSEQ multiplex PCR, while TCRdb's copy carries only in-frame clones and drops some. Clone size and V and J calls were adopted from that table, with D and trimming inferred from the DNA. Among about 430,000 clones listed, 80% to 90% were seen once. Trimming took off 2 bases at V and 10 bases at J, with 14 bases between the two ends. Germline lookup yields CDR1 MNHNS and CDR2 SASEGT. The CDR3 covers 14 residues.

This chain connects TRBV6-1 to TRBJ2-2; TRBD2 might be the D (6 bases). Sequenced material: PBMCs or T cells enriched from blood (not recorded which). This receptor was identified in a man aged 30 to 45 who had recovered from COVID-19. The CDR3 loop reads CASSEPTDYKELFF. In nucleotides, the CDR3 is TGTGCCAGCAGTGAACCGACGGACTACAAGGAGCTGTTTTTT.